The present entry profiles one TCR beta chain with its context. In germline, CDR1 is MNHNY, CDR2 SVGAGI (reference sequence). The trim removed 7 bases at V and 4 bases at J, leaving 8 bases unmatched. The CDR3 runs to 15 residues. In the study's own analysis: Amplifying reference gene primers gave estimates of nucleated cell counts. TCRdb's table, derived via immunoSEQ multiplex PCR, lists solely in-frame clones and lacks some. Clone size and the V and J calls come from that table; the DNA yielded D and trimming. The profile shows roughly 80,000 clones, about four fifths of them singletons. This record comes from a study of blood T cell repertoires in COVID-19. The wider study: The study drew acute and convalescent COVID-19 samples from the United States, Italy and Spain. From T cells, B-cell-depleted T cells, or PBMCs came the material, which was cDNA or gDNA.

Sample: peripheral blood. The rearrangement joins TRBV6-6 to TRBJ2-5, with 11 bases aligning to TRBD1. The clonotype was recovered from a man in his fifties or sixties with acute or convalescent COVID-19. The CDR3 DNA sequence: TGTGCCAGCATCAGGACAGGGGGCTATCGAGAGACCCAGTACTTC. This codes for CASIRTGGYRETQYF.